This T cell receptor beta chain was sequenced for a study of shared T cell receptors in the human thymus (dated by TCRdb to about 2021). Looking at the study overall: The study examined how the human thymus generates shared, self-reactive T-cell receptor alpha chains.

V is clipped by 5 bases and J by 5 bases, and the sequence between their germline boundaries is 10 bases long. Reading the germline V gene gives CDR1 SGHVS and CDR2 FQNEAQ. Reading from cysteine to phenylalanine, the CDR3 counts 13 amino acids. The sequence is cut down to CDR3 DNA, 39 bases in frame from base 1. Library generation was performed with the immunoSEQ multiplex PCR assay. TCRdb carries this immuneACCESS record with in-frame sequences only. Its versions omit some clonotypes, under half of them owing to an unresolved V gene in the studies checked, with the rest unexplained. The sample records roughly 560,000 clones, 70% to 80% of which are singletons. The top ten clonotypes cover more than 0.01% of the sample. Points on this clone: It lacks a known antigen. No qualities accompany the bases; no much larger clone lies one base away.

The sample was also reused in another study, on human thymus T cells. Reported in the second study: Donors were immunologically healthy infants undergoing open corrective cardiac surgery for congenital heart defects in Finland. Thymus tissue was collected as surgical resects that were removed during corrective cardiac surgery. V and J gene segment usage appeared biased in both thymic and peripheral blood repertoires. The related research found that thymic TCR repertoires overlapped highly between unrelated individuals. TCR alpha and beta repertoires from roughly eight infant thymus samples and a few related peripheral blood samples were characterized in the study. Donor ages ranged from about 7 to 244 days, and the cohort comprised about six male and two female infants. Thymocytes were released mechanically from tissue and stored at -70 °C as pellets of 10-30 million cells. Genomic DNA was extracted from frozen cell pellets with a QIAsymphony instrument. TCRB and TCRAD loci were amplified from a standardized quantity of quality-controlled genomic DNA using the immunoSEQ multiplex PCR assay. The V(D)J region was spanned by amplicons of a length sufficient to cover the CDR3 and to identify V and J genes. The commercial immunoSEQ service was used to sequence amplicons on an Illumina platform. Primer bias and sequencing errors were corrected as previously described, and TCRAD and TCRB definitions were based on the IMGT database. Repertoires were analysed with immunoSEQ Analyzer 3.0 and VDJTools, covering basic statistics, V/J segment usage, diversity estimates, rarefaction and pairwise overlap. Diversity was estimated with Chao1, ChaoE, Efron-Thisted, Shannon and inverse Simpson indices, and also on datasets down-sampled to the smallest sample. Repertoire overlap was assessed by strict matching of CDR3 nucleotide sequence, V gene and J gene, and clustering was done by Jaccard-based multidimensional scaling. On average, thymus samples yielded roughly 770,000 unique TCRB clonotypes, whereas blood samples yielded around 84,000.

This chain is built from TRBV7-8 and TRBJ1-5; a confident D gene designation cannot be given. The sequencing sample was made of thymocytes. The clonotype was recovered from a boy under two years old with a congenital heart defect. Donor details come from another sample of the same person, matched by shared clones. The sequenced DNA: TGTGCCAGCAGCCCCGTCGGGGATCAGCCCCAGCATTTT. This yields the protein CASSPVGDQPQHF.